This T cell receptor beta chain was obtained from a study of post-analysis software for immune sequencing data. Study-level results: TRBV5-6, TRBV5-1 and TRBV20-1 belonged to a set of five TRBV segments that were more frequent in patients than controls.

This clonotype has only a few counts. What it recognizes is unknown. Presence of unique molecular identifiers characterized the TCR beta cDNA libraries. MiXCR, run by TCRdb on the PCR reads, gives a single entry per CDR3 protein. This sample yields 400,000 to 500,000 distinct CDR3 sequences, of which 35% to 45% are seen a single time; under 9% belongs to the top ten. From germline, CDR1 is ENHRY and CDR2 SYGVKD. The germline V and J ends were trimmed by 3 bases and 5 bases, with 5 bases remaining between them. The CDR3 contains 11 residues. The V call is TRBV10-3, the J call TRBJ2-7; D perhaps matches TRBD2 (5 bases). The clonotype comes from a girl aged 2 to 10 with multiple sclerosis. The source material was blood. CDR3 bases: TGTGCCATCAGTGAAGCGGACGAGCAGTACTTC. Amino acid sequence: CAISEADEQYF.